The sequence of this T cell receptor (beta chain) was determined in a study of regulatory T cells in long-lasting Graves disease. General study findings and limits: Persistent patients had more shared public clonotypes (roughly 2,500) than new patients (about 870).

CDR1 ENHRY and CDR2 SYGVKD come from the germline V gene. The V gene end was trimmed by 9 bases and the J gene end by 5 bases; junction bases not matched to a gene: 11. The CDR3 is 15 amino acids. Note on this clonotype: Its antigen remains unknown.

CDR3-region Arm-PCR and iRepertoire HTBI primers produced the TCR beta libraries. In TCRdb, the multiplex PCR reads were re-called with MiXCR into one record per CDR3 protein. The sample carries about 620,000 distinct CDR3 sequences, 15% to 20% recorded once. This sample's time point: newly diagnosed GD, antithyroid drugs for less than 3 months. Extracted PBMC RNA gave rise to the TCR library. These same data were also listed under a study on T cells in Graves' hyperthyroidism and ophthalmopathy. According to that study: A first-round RT-PCR of the TCR CDR3 used the HTBI primer set.

The chain is built from TRBV10-3 and TRBJ2-7; TRBD2 matches at 12 bases. This clonotype was obtained from a woman aged 25-40 years with Graves disease. Sample: peripheral blood mononuclear cells (PBMCs), taken at new diagnosis, from a patient treated with antithyroid drugs. The CDR3 DNA reads as TGTGCCATTAAAATCGTGGGACTAGCGGGCCACGAGCAGTACTTC. This gives the protein CAIKIVGLAGHEQYF.